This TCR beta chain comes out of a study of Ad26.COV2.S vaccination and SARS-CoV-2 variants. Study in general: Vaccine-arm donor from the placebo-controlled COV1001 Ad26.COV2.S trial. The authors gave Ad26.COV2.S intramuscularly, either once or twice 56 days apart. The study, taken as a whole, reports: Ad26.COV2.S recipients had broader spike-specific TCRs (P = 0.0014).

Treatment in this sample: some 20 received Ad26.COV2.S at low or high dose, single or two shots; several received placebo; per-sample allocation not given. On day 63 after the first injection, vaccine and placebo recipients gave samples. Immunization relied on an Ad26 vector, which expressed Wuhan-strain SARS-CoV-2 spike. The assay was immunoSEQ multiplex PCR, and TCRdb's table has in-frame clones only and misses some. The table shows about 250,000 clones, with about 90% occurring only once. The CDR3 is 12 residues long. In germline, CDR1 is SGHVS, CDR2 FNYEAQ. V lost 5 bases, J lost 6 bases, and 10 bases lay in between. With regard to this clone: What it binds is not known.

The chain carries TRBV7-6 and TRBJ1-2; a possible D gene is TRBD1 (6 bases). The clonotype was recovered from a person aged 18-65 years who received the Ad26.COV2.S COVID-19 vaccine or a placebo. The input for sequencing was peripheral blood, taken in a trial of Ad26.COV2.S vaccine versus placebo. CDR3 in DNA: TGTGCCAGCAGCCAGGGGATAAATGGCTACACCTTC. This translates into CASSQGINGYTF.